What follows are 28 T cell receptor beta chains derived from one specimen sequenced in a study of cytotoxic CD8 clonotypes in ibrutinib-treated CLL. Libraries were prepared by immunoSEQ multiplex PCR; TCRdb keeps only in-frame clonotypes and omits some of them. Seen here are about 160,000 clones, under 85% observed once, and the top ten hold about 4.6%. Sample: PBMCs, taken after 24 months of ibrutinib treatment. The receptors shown here come from a human donor with chronic lymphocytic leukemia.

The rearrangement joins TRBV9 to TRBJ2-7, with D hard to call. CDR1 and CDR2 (germline): SGDLS, YYNGEE. Trimming shortened V by 4 bases and J by 4 bases, and 9 bases separated the two germline ends. The CDR3 is 12 amino acids. In DNA, the CDR3 is TGTGCCAGCAGCTCAGATACTTACGAGCAGTACTTC. It codes for CASSSDTYEQYF.

The chain carries TRBV9 and TRBJ1-3; TRBD1 agrees at 10 bases. The J segment lost 4 bases and the V segment lost 3 bases, leaving 4 bases of the junction unmatched. The germline V gene encodes CDR1 SGDLS and CDR2 YYNGEE. This CDR3 is built from 15 residues. The CDR3 region is CASSGGQGGGNTIYF. The CDR3, as DNA: TGTGCCAGCAGCGGCGGACAGGGGGGAGGAAACACCATATATTTT.

This sequence joins TRBV19 and TRBJ1-4; no clear D gene. Germline V gene sequence: CDR1 LNHDA, CDR2 SQIVND (reference sequence). The CDR3 has 16 amino acids. The V end lost 1 base, the J end lost 0 bases, and 9 bases lay between the germline ends. The CDR3 here is CASSIAAGTTNEKLFF. DNA of the CDR3: TGTGCCAGTAGTATAGCTGCCGGAACAACTAATGAAAAACTGTTTTTT.

This clone was counted a few times. The gene calls are TRBV6-5 and TRBJ2-7; D is uncertain. The CDR3 contains 15 residues. Germline V gene data show CDR1 as MNHEY and CDR2 as SVGAGI. V shed 0 bases and J shed 2 bases, with 11 bases lying between them. This CDR3 is CASSYSSGPAYEQYF. The CDR3 DNA sequence: TGTGCCAGCAGTTACTCCTCCGGGCCGGCCTACGAGCAGTACTTC.

V gene TRBV7-8 combines with J gene TRBJ2-7; weak D call: TRBD1 (5 bases). Trimming stripped 3 bases from V and 4 bases from J, with 10 bases between. The CDR3 contains 13 residues. Germline V gene lookup returns CDR1 SGHVS and CDR2 FQNEAQ. The CDR3 nucleotides are TGTGCCAGCAGCTTGGGGCAGCATTACGAGCAGTACTTC. Its translation: CASSLGQHYEQYF.

J is TRBJ1-1 and V is TRBV6-5; 10 bases match TRBD1. Germline V lookup: CDR1 MNHEY, CDR2 SVGAGI. The trim removed 5 bases at V and 5 bases at J, leaving 5 bases unmatched. The CDR3 covers 14 residues. The CDR3 protein is CASSNRDRGTEAFF. Written as DNA, the CDR3 is TGTGCCAGCAGTAACCGGGACAGGGGTACTGAAGCTTTCTTT.

This chain joins TRBV6-6 and TRBJ2-1; 13 nucleotides line up with TRBD2. The germline V gene has CDR1 MNHNY and CDR2 SVGAGI (reference sequence). Losses at the gene ends were 5 bases for V and 7 bases for J; bases not matched to a gene: 2. The CDR3 runs 14 residues. CDR3 residues: CASSGLAGVNEQFF. The CDR3 DNA is TGTGCCAGCAGTGGACTAGCGGGAGTTAATGAGCAGTTCTTC.

This rearrangement joins TRBV5-1 to TRBJ1-2; 7 bases map to TRBD1. V gave up 3 bases and J gave up 4 bases; unmatched junction bases: 3. This CDR3 has 13 residues. Per germline, CDR1 SGHRS and CDR2 YFSETQ. CDR3 amino acids: CASSYDRVYGYTF. The CDR3 DNA is TGCGCCAGCAGCTATGACAGGGTCTATGGCTACACCTTC.

The gene calls are TRBV2 and TRBJ2-3; possibly TRBD2 for D (5 bases). The CDR3 covers 14 residues. CDR1 is SNHLY, CDR2 FYNNEI, per germline. V was cut by 10 bases and J by 2 bases, with 16 bases left in between. In DNA, the CDR3 is TGTGCCACCAAGGACTTCTCTAACACAGATACGCAGTATTTT. The encoded protein is CATKDFSNTDTQYF.

The CDR3 region is CASRGLASYNEQFF. In DNA form, the CDR3 reads TGTGCCAGCAGGGGACTAGCAAGCTACAATGAGCAGTTCTTC. The chain couples TRBV6-5 to TRBJ2-1; TRBD2 aligns across 9 bases. This CDR3 is built from 14 residues. Trimming cost V 6 bases and J 3 bases; bases outside gene matches: 3. Germline V gives CDR1 MNHEY, CDR2 SVGAGI.

In this sample, this clone turned up once. This rearrangement joins TRBV4-3 to TRBJ2-6; D ambiguous. V was clipped by 4 bases and J by 0 bases, with 13 bases between them. Looked up from germline, CDR1 is LGHNA and CDR2 is YSLEER. The CDR3 is made up of 17 amino acids. CDR3 sequence (DNA): TGCGCCAGCAGCCCCTTCAGTCGCGCCTCTGGGGCCAACGTCCTGACTTTC. Its protein product is CASSPFSRASGANVLTF.

CDR3 sequence reads: CASSLRLARVHEQYF. The CDR3 region has the DNA TGTGCCAGCAGTCTAAGACTAGCGCGGGTCCACGAGCAGTACTTC. V gene TRBV6-9 combines with J gene TRBJ2-7; TRBD2 matches at 8 bases. The V gene end was trimmed by 5 bases and the J gene end by 5 bases; junction bases not matched to a gene: 11. CDR1 and CDR2 (germline): MNHGY, SVAAGI. The CDR3 has 15 residues.

The V gene is TRBV11-2, the J gene TRBJ1-4; a possible D gene is TRBD1 (5 bases). Trimming took 2 bases from V and 4 from J, leaving 8 bases between them. Per germline, CDR1 SGHAT and CDR2 FQNNGV. CDR3 length: 14 amino acids. CDR3 nucleotides: TGTGCCAGCAGCTTAACGGGGGGTAATGAAAAACTGTTTTTT. Translation gives CASSLTGGNEKLFF.

V is TRBV21-1 and J is TRBJ1-4. TRBV21-1 is a known pseudogene. This CDR3 comprises 19 residues. Here the CDR3 DNA reads TGTGCCAGCAGCTTAAGCGAGGCTAGCTGGGCCCCAACTAATGAAAAACTGTTTTTT. It codes for CASSLSEASWAPTNEKLFF.

The V call is TRBV2, the J call TRBJ2-5, with D hard to call. There are 15 residues in the CDR3. The V end was cut by 0 bases, the J end by 2 bases, with 10 bases between. Germline-derived CDR1 and CDR2 are SNHLY and FYNNEI. CDR3 loop: CASSEALAEQETQYF. Here the CDR3 DNA reads TGTGCCAGCAGTGAAGCCTTGGCGGAACAAGAGACCCAGTACTTC.

The DNA of the CDR3 is TGTGCCAGCCTCCGGGACAGGGTCTCTGGAAACACCATATATTTT. Encoded protein: CASLRDRVSGNTIYF. The J gene is TRBJ1-3, the V gene TRBV2; 9 nucleotides align to TRBD1. Looked up from germline, CDR1 is SNHLY and CDR2 is FYNNEI. V lost 8 bases and J lost 0; bases outside the gene matches: 5. The CDR3 is made up of 15 amino acids. Full variable domain (outside the CDR3, taken from reference TRBV2 and TRBJ1-3): EPEVTQTPSHQVTQMGQEVILRCVPISNHLYFYWYRQILGQKVEFLVSFYNNEISEKSEIFDDQFSVERPDGSNFTLKIRSTKLEDSAMYFCASLRDRVSGNTIYFGEGSWLTVV.

This chain uses TRBV19 with TRBJ2-2, with D perhaps being TRBD1 or TRBD2 (6 bases each). Germline CDR1 is LNHDA and CDR2 is SQIVND (reference sequence). V lost 7 bases and J 3 bases, leaving 15 bases between the germline ends. The CDR3 is made up of 15 amino acids. In DNA, the CDR3 is TGTGCCAGTATTGGAGGGACACTCTACACCGGGGAGCTGTTTTTT. This sequence encodes CASIGGTLYTGELFF. Full variable domain (remainder filled in from reference TRBV19 and TRBJ2-2): DGGITQSPKYLFRKEGQNVTLSCEQNLNHDAMYWYRQDPGQGLRLIYYSQIVNDFQKGDIAEGYSVSREKKESFPLTVTSAQKNPTAFYLCASIGGTLYTGELFFGEGSRLTVL.

The chain uses TRBV5-6 and TRBJ1-1; 8 bases are shared with TRBD1. The trim removed 2 bases at V and 0 bases at J, leaving 6 bases unmatched. Germline values: CDR1 SGHDT, CDR2 YYEEEE. The CDR3 totals 16 residues. The CDR3 loop reads CASSFRGTGLNTEAFF. Here the CDR3 DNA reads TGTGCCAGCAGCTTTCGGGGGACAGGCCTGAACACTGAAGCTTTCTTT.

The chain is built from TRBV5-1 and TRBJ1-4, with D perhaps TRBD1 (5 bases). CDR1 is SGHRS, CDR2 YFSETQ, per germline. This CDR3 is 14 amino acids long. V lost 4 bases to trimming and J lost 3 bases, with 10 bases between them. CDR3 region: CASSPGRSNEKLFF. DNA for the CDR3: TGCGCCAGCAGCCCAGGGAGATCTAATGAAAAACTGTTTTTT.

The rearrangement uses TRBV18 and TRBJ2-7; no clear D. Trimming took 3 bases from V and 1 from J, leaving 16 bases between them. The CDR3 sequence is 16 residues long. CDR1 is KGHSH, CDR2 LQKENI, per germline. The CDR3 DNA reads as TGTGCCAGCTCACCCGATACAAGCTTCCTGTCCTACGAGCAGTACTTC. It is translated as CASSPDTSFLSYEQYF.

The chain joins TRBV7-9 to TRBJ2-3; possible D gene TRBD2, 6 bases. CDR1 SEHNR and CDR2 FQNEAQ come from the germline V gene (reference sequence). With 8 bases removed from V and 3 bases from J, the gap between germline ends came to 15 bases. This CDR3 contains 14 residues. The CDR3 DNA sequence: TGTGCCAGCTGGGCGGGGAGACCGACAGATACGCAGTATTTT. This encodes CASWAGRPTDTQYF.

The J gene is TRBJ1-4, the V gene TRBV30; tentatively, D is TRBD1 (5 bases). Germline CDR1 GTSNPN, CDR2 SVGIG (reference sequence). The CDR3 runs 13 residues. V lost 7 bases to trimming and J lost 10 bases, with 19 bases between them. CDR3 in DNA: TGTGCCTCCAGGACACCGAGAGGTGTAAAACTGTTTTTT. Its translation is CASRTPRGVKLFF.

The V and J genes are TRBV2 and TRBJ2-7, with 8 bases fitting TRBD2. Germline V gene lookup returns CDR1 SNHLY and CDR2 FYNNEI. This CDR3 is 13 amino acids long. V dropped 8 bases and J dropped 5; count of bases not matched to a gene: 8. Here the CDR3 reads CASGPTAGDEQYF. The CDR3 DNA reads as TGTGCCAGCGGGCCCACAGCGGGGGACGAGCAGTACTTC.

The rearrangement joins TRBV11-2 to TRBJ2-7; D is perhaps TRBD2 (6 bases). Between the trimmed V and J ends, which lost 2 bases and 0 bases, there was a span of 8 bases. Looked up from germline, CDR1 is SGHAT and CDR2 is FQNNGV. The CDR3 sequence is 14 residues long. This chain's CDR3 is CASSLWTNSYEQYF. CDR3 in DNA: TGTGCCAGCAGCTTATGGACTAACTCCTACGAGCAGTACTTC.

In DNA, the CDR3 is TGTGCCAGCAGCGTTCAGGGGGCGGGTGAAGCTTTCTTT. Translating it yields CASSVQGAGEAFF. The chain recombines TRBV9 with TRBJ1-1; 8 bases agree with TRBD1. This CDR3 contains 13 residues. Germline values: CDR1 SGDLS, CDR2 YYNGEE. V shed 2 bases and J 7 bases; nucleotides not matched to a gene: 4. The full variable domain, in which reference TRBV9 and TRBJ1-1 provide the parts outside the CDR3, is DSGVTQTPKHLITATGQRVTLRCSPRSGDLSVYWYQQSLDQGLQFLIQYYNGEERAKGNILERFSAQQFPDLHSELNLSSLELGDSALYFCASSVQGAGEAFFGQGTRLTVV.

At least ten counts were recorded for this clone. V is TRBV5-6 and J is TRBJ1-5; 8 bases match TRBD1. In germline, CDR1 is SGHDT, CDR2 YYEEEE. V lost 4 bases, J lost 11 bases, and 17 bases stayed unmatched. This CDR3 is built from 16 residues. The CDR3 is CASSRDRGLGGVSQHF. For the CDR3, the DNA is TGTGCCAGCAGCCGCGACAGGGGACTCGGCGGGGTGTCCCAGCATTTT.

This clone was found once. The chain employs TRBV6-5 and TRBJ1-2; D unresolved. The CDR3 has 16 residues. Trimming removed 0 bases from V and 2 bases from J, with 13 bases in between. CDR1 and CDR2 from the germline V gene are MNHEY and SVGAGI. The CDR3 protein is CASSYSSGVSNYGYTF. The CDR3 DNA follows: TGTGCCAGCAGTTACTCGAGTGGTGTTTCAAACTATGGCTACACCTTC.

The chain has TRBV11-2 and TRBJ2-3; TRBD1 or TRBD2 may be the D gene (5 bases each). Germline CDR1 and CDR2: SGHAT and FQNNGV. Trimming cost V 6 bases and J 0 bases, with 13 bases left between them. The CDR3 spans 15 residues. The CDR3 DNA follows: TGTGCCAGCAGACCCGGGACCCGAAGCACAGATACGCAGTATTTT. It yields the protein CASRPGTRSTDTQYF.